This TCR beta chain stems from a study of T cell repertoires in cytomegalovirus infection. TCRdb used MiXCR to reprocess the reads, holding one entry per CDR3 protein. The table has 500,000 or so distinct CDR3 sequences, 15% to 20% seen once. In its sample, this clonotype was seen a few times. The clonotype originates from a human donor in good health (CMV status not recorded). Some clones in this sample may be carry-over from other donors' samples. The sequencing sample was made of CD8+ T cells from PBMCs.

The DNA of the CDR3 is TGTGCCAGCAGCTTTGAGCGGGGGGGGCAAGAGACCCAGTACTTC. It yields the protein CASSFERGGQETQYF. V and J are TRBV5-4 and TRBJ2-5, with 10 bases identical to TRBD2. The CDR3 has 15 amino acids. The V and J ends lost 2 bases and 2 bases, in that order; junction bases with no gene match: 3. Germline CDR1 SGHNT, CDR2 YYREEE (reference sequence).